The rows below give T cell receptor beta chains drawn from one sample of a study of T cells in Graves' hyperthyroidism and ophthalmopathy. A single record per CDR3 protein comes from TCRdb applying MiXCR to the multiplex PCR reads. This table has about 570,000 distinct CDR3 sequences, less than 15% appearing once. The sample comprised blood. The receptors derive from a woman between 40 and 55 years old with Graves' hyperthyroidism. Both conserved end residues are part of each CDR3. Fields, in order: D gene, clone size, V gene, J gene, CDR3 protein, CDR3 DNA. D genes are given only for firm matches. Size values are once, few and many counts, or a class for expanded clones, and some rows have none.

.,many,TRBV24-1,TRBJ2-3,CATSDFAQGGDTQYF,TGTGCCACCAGTGATTTCGCGCAGGGGGGAGATACGCAGTATTTT
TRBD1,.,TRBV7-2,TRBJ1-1,CASSPQGGVTEAFF,TGTGCCAGCAGCCCCCAGGGGGGCGTCACTGAAGCTTTCTTT
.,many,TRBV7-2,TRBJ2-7,CASSLEQGLGGYEQYF,TGTGCCAGCAGCTTAGAGCAGGGGCTAGGCGGCTACGAGCAGTACTTC
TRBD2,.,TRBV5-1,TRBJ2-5,CASNKREGRETQYF,TGCGCCAGCAATAAGCGGGAGGGCCGAGAGACCCAGTACTTC
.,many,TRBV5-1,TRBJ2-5,CASSLAGTQEETQYF,TGCGCCAGCAGCTTGGCCGGGACACAAGAAGAGACCCAGTACTTC
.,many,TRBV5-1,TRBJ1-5,CASSSDTNQPQHF,TGCGCCAGCAGCTCGGACACCAATCAGCCCCAGCATTTT
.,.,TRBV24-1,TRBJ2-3,CATSDGGGQFTDTQYF,TGTGCCACCAGTGATGGGGGCGGGCAGTTCACAGATACGCAGTATTTT
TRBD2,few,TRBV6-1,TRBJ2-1,CASSPGLAGGIGEQFF,TGTGCCAGCAGTCCGGGACTAGCGGGAGGAATTGGTGAGCAGTTCTTC
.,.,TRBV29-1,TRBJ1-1,CSVQAGVEAFF,TGCAGCGTCCAGGCAGGGGTTGAAGCTTTCTTT
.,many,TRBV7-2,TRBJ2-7,CASSLARISYEQYF,TGTGCCAGCAGCTTAGCGCGGATCTCCTACGAGCAGTACTTC
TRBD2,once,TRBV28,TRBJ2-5,CASSLWLAGGETQYF,TGTGCCAGCAGTTTATGGCTAGCGGGAGGTGAGACCCAGTACTTC
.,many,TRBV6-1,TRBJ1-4,CASSTVWGNEKLFF,TGTGCCAGCAGTACGGTGTGGGGTAATGAAAAACTGTTTTTT
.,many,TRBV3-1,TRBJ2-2,CASSDSYTGELFF,TGTGCCAGCAGCGACAGTTACACCGGGGAGCTGTTTTTT
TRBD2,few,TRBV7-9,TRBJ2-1,CASSFETGLASYNEQFF,TGTGCCAGCAGCTTCGAAACGGGACTAGCGAGCTACAATGAGCAGTTCTTC
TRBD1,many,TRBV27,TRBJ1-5,CASSSNRDRGLKQPQHF,TGTGCCAGCAGTTCGAACCGGGACAGGGGGCTGAAGCAGCCCCAGCATTTT
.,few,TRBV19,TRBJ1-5,CASSMKAGPYQPQHF,TGTGCCAGTAGTATGAAAGCAGGGCCGTATCAGCCCCAGCATTTT
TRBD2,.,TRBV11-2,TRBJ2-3,CASSLVLTSGGSSTDTQYF,TGTGCCAGCAGCTTAGTACTAACCAGCGGGGGGTCCAGCACAGATACGCAGTATTTT